Detailed here is one T cell receptor (beta chain). Its antigen remains undetermined. No much larger clone is present one base from it, and per-base qualities are unavailable. This sample was included in a study of blood T cells in healthy people across ages (dated by TCRdb to between 2015 and 2017). Describing the broader study: Template switching captured roughly one uniquely barcoded TCR beta cDNA molecule per two T cells in model experiments. Four age groups were formed from the donors: young (average about 16 years), middle-aged (around 39), aged (around 62) and long-lived (around 80). The study analyzed two additional independent replicas of 1 million unique cDNA reads from the same blood draw for two donors, one aged 18 to 30 and one aged 80 or older. To avoid experimental bias, donors of different ages were spread randomly across the sequencing lanes. Using deep sequencing normalized with unique cDNA molecular identifiers, the study measured how TCR beta repertoire diversity changes with age.

Overall results and qualifications from the work: Estimates of total diversity from one million sequenced T cells were regarded as lower bounds and underestimates. Bulk unsorted PBMC profiling prevented conclusive comparison of naive and antigen-experienced compartments. Observed TCR beta diversity correlated strongly with the percentage of naive T cells measured by flow cytometry. Because the CMV infection status of the donors was unknown, age-related changes in expanded clonotypes may potentially have been confounded. As age increased, observed TCR beta diversity per million T cells dropped in a roughly linear way, and a significant reduction was already evident by age 40. Compared with the aged group, the long-lived group had more naive CD4+ T cells, fewer expanded clones and increased TCR diversity, a pattern suggesting age selection.

From a lookup of the germline V gene, CDR1 and CDR2 are ENHRY and SYGVKD. From cysteine to phenylalanine, the CDR3 is 13 amino acids long. The entry retains the CDR3 DNA only, 39 bases that are in frame from base 1. Trimming costs V 10 bases and J 5 bases, and their ends lie 17 bases apart. The library came from 5' RACE. Sequencing was carried out with an Illumina HiSeq 2500. A second PCR of about 7 to 12 cycles was run with a J-beta primer mix and a sample-barcoded 5' primer. A template-switch 5' adaptor carrying 12 random nucleotides introduced a unique molecular identifier onto each TCR beta cDNA molecule. At least 2.5 million CDR3-containing paired-end reads were obtained from each sample. All of the RNA was converted into first-strand cDNA using the Mint cDNA synthesis kit, with a TRBC-specific oligonucleotide serving as the primer. Following uracil-DNA glycosylase treatment, a first 18-cycle PCR with universal primers M1SS and BC2_uni_R was performed on all cDNA. The study's processing was this. For normalization, 1 million high-quality reads, each with a distinct molecular identifier, were randomly selected from each sample. Instead of being binned into consensus sequences, reads with shared molecular identifiers were discarded. MiTCR, with a Q25 quality threshold and the strictest error-elimination algorithm, was used for CDR3 identification, clonotype clustering and error correction. A nonparametric unseen species model with Euler transformation was used to estimate a lower bound on total TCR beta diversity. The public reads were reprocessed in TCRdb via fastp at Q25 and MiXCR, keeping in-frame beta chains. Identical CDR3 protein sequences are pooled into one entry, listed with their most common genes and DNA. The V and J calls reflect TCRdb's pipeline rather than the authors' work. Recorded for this sample are around 620,000 distinct CDR3 sequences; about 26% of them occurred a single time. The ten largest clones capture around 18% of the sample.

Systemically healthy Caucasian individuals from Russia, roughly 40 in total and aged roughly 6 to 100 years, were included as donors. Each donor gave roughly 11 milliliters of peripheral blood, drawn into EDTA-treated Vacutainer tubes. Ficoll-Paque density-gradient centrifugation was used to isolate PBMCs, with at least 6 million per sample. Trizol reagent was used to extract total RNA from the PBMCs, yielding at least 5.5 micrograms per sample. For every donor, flow cytometry on a PBMC aliquot measured the percentage of naive CD45RAhigh/CD27high T cells. This sequence uses TRBV10-3 and TRBJ1-1; D gene: possibly TRBD1, on 5 matching bases. This clonotype was sampled from a woman in her seventies in good health. The sequenced sample was blood. The CDR3 has the sequence CATSDTLITEAFF. Here is the DNA: TGTGCCACCTCGGACACCTTGATAACTGAAGCTTTCTTT.